One and the same sample provided the 23 T cell receptor beta chains below, sequenced in a study of control samples from healthy donors and cancer patients (dated by TCRdb to 2019 to 2021). The library was built by means of the immunoSEQ multiplex PCR assay. Sourced from immuneACCESS, this table was stored by TCRdb with only in-frame sequences that have V and J called. A share of the clones is absent; for the studies checked, an unresolved V gene accounts for under half, and the remainder has no known explanation. The sample data list around 86,000 clones, and 80% to 90% of these were observed just once. Jointly, the top ten make up under 2.5% of the sample. The material sequenced was PBMCs. The receptors here all came from a woman aged 60 to 75 with head and neck cancer.

This clone was detected only once. The chain has TRBV14 and TRBJ2-5, with TRBD2 as a possible D gene (5 bases). The CDR3 sequence is 16 residues long. V was clipped by 2 bases and J by 2 bases, with 15 bases between them. CDR1 and CDR2 from the germline V gene are SGHDN and FVKESK. CDR3 loop: CASSQSSGTSQETQYF. DNA for the CDR3: TGTGCCAGCAGCCAAAGTTCGGGAACTAGTCAAGAGACCCAGTACTTC.

The chain employs TRBV7-2 and TRBJ2-5, with D possibly being TRBD1 (6 bases). The CDR3 sequence is 14 residues long. V shed 5 bases and J shed 1 base, with 11 bases lying between them. Germline CDR1 is SGHTA and CDR2 is FQGNSA. The CDR3 sequence is CASSRQATQETQYF. The CDR3 DNA reads as TGTGCCAGCAGCAGACAGGCTACCCAAGAGACCCAGTACTTC.

This clone was recorded a few times. The chain links TRBV27 to TRBJ1-6; D remains unclear. V shed 5 bases and J shed 9 bases, with 29 bases lying between them. Germline CDR1 MNHEY, CDR2 SMNVEV (reference sequence). The CDR3 spans 19 residues. The CDR3 loop is CASSPRLNRAGGGISPLHF. DNA for the CDR3: TGTGCCAGCAGTCCCCGACTCAACCGTGCGGGTGGAGGGATTTCACCCCTCCACTTT.

This clone appeared a single time. J is TRBJ2-3 and V is TRBV7-2; D might be TRBD2 (6 bases). V was cut by 5 bases and J by 4 bases, with 16 bases left in between. Germline CDR1 reads SGHTA; CDR2 reads FQGNSA. CDR3 size: 15 residues. For the CDR3, the DNA is TGTGCCAGCAGCCGCAGTGTCGGGGGTCCAGATACGCAGTATTTT. Protein sequence: CASSRSVGGPDTQYF.

The V gene is TRBV27, the J gene TRBJ2-1; 10 positions match TRBD2. V lost 4 bases and J lost 5; bases outside the gene matches: 8. Germline V gene lookup returns CDR1 MNHEY and CDR2 SMNVEV (reference sequence). This CDR3 has 16 residues. CDR3 nucleotides: TGTGCCAGCAGTTCCGGTCGACTAGCGGGTAACAATGAGCAGTTCTTC. Protein: CASSSGRLAGNNEQFF.

J is TRBJ1-1 and V is TRBV30; D gene ambiguous. This CDR3 spans 15 amino acids. V was trimmed by 2 bases and J by 2 bases, leaving 15 bases between them. Looked up from germline, CDR1 is GTSNPN and CDR2 is SVGIG (reference sequence). CDR3: CAWSTHTDVNTEAFF. CDR3 DNA sequence: TGTGCCTGGAGTACTCACACCGACGTCAACACTGAAGCTTTCTTT.

V gene TRBV6-2 or TRBV6-3 combines with J gene TRBJ1-1; a possible D gene is TRBD1 (5 bases). From germline, CDR1 is MNHEY and CDR2 SVGEGT. V dropped 6 bases and J dropped 2 bases, with 19 bases sitting between them. This CDR3 is built from 16 residues. The CDR3, as DNA: TGTGCCAGCAGCCCCCATGGGGCAGGCCTAAACACTGAAGCTTTCTTT. This encodes CASSPHGAGLNTEAFF.

The chain combines TRBV6-5 with TRBJ2-7; 9 nucleotides match TRBD2. The CDR3 totals 15 residues. In germline, CDR1 is MNHEY, CDR2 SVGAGI. Trimming at V came to 7 bases and at J to 6 bases, leaving 13 bases not matched to a gene. In DNA form, the CDR3 reads TGTGCCAGCACCATGGACTATAGCGGGGGAGGCGAGCAGTACTTC. Translating gives CASTMDYSGGGEQYF.

The V gene is TRBV2, the J gene TRBJ1-4, with D maybe TRBD1 (5 bases). Per germline, CDR1 SNHLY and CDR2 FYNNEI. V gave up 0 bases and J gave up 5 bases, with 13 bases separating them. The CDR3 contains 16 residues. CDR3 coding DNA: TGTGCCAGCAGTGAAGCGCCGGGGACCGTCAATGAAAAACTGTTTTTT. Encoded protein: CASSEAPGTVNEKLFF.

This clone was counted once. The rearrangement links TRBV18 to TRBJ2-7; TRBD2 matches 9 bases. The junction had 5 bases not matched to a gene; V was cut back by 5 bases and J by 0 bases. From germline, CDR1 is KGHSH and CDR2 LQKENI. The CDR3 has 15 amino acids. CDR3 sequence: CASSIEAGGSYEQYF. Here the CDR3 DNA reads TGTGCCAGCTCAATCGAAGCGGGAGGCTCCTACGAGCAGTACTTC.

The chain links TRBV6-2 or TRBV6-3 to TRBJ2-2; D remains ambiguous. Between the trimmed V and J ends, which lost 1 base and 0 bases, there was a span of 6 bases. The CDR3 covers 15 residues. From germline, CDR1 is MNHEY and CDR2 SVGEGT. CDR3 sequence: CASSYWRSNTGELFF. For the CDR3, the DNA is TGTGCCAGCAGTTACTGGAGATCGAACACCGGGGAGCTGTTTTTT.

Notes on this clone: One end of the junction is discordant with germline, which a read error may explain. The rearrangement uses TRBV5-4 and TRBJ2-7, with D possibly matching TRBD1 (5 bases). The CDR3 consists of 12 residues. Per the germline V gene, CDR1 is SGHNT and CDR2 is YYREEE (reference sequence). DNA for the CDR3: TGTGCCAGCAGCTTGGAAGGGGCCGGGCTCACATTC. Translated, it gives CASSLEGAGLTF.

The chain has TRBV5-1 and TRBJ2-6; 11 bases line up with TRBD1. The ends lost 2 bases at V and 4 bases at J; junction bases unmatched: 8. CDR1 SGHRS and CDR2 YFSETQ come from the germline V gene. The CDR3 loop spans 18 amino acids. CDR3 amino acids: CASSLWTGGAAGANVLTF. CDR3 nucleotides: TGCGCCAGCAGCTTATGGACAGGGGGCGCTGCCGGGGCCAACGTCCTGACTTTC.

This clone came up a few times. V usage is TRBV7-9 and J usage is TRBJ1-1; 7 nucleotides line up with TRBD1. V trimming: 4 bases; J trimming: 3 bases; junction bases outside the gene matches: 2. Germline V gene data show CDR1 as SEHNR and CDR2 as FQNEAQ (reference sequence). This CDR3 comprises 13 residues. This chain's CDR3 is CASSWDRDTEAFF. In DNA, the CDR3 is TGTGCCAGCAGCTGGGACAGAGACACTGAAGCTTTCTTT.

The J gene is TRBJ2-1, the V gene TRBV6-5; D perhaps matches TRBD1 (6 bases). V was clipped by 10 bases and J by 7 bases, with 20 bases between them. CDR1 is MNHEY, CDR2 SVGAGI, per germline. The CDR3 has 14 amino acids. The CDR3: CATKTGLNWNEQFF. As DNA, the CDR3 is TGTGCCACCAAAACAGGGTTAAATTGGAATGAGCAGTTCTTC.

The chain combines TRBV3-1 (or the pseudogene TRBV3-2) with TRBJ1-3; D gene ambiguous. From germline, CDR1 is LGHDT and CDR2 YNNKEL (reference sequence). Trimming stripped 4 bases from V and 4 bases from J, with 14 bases between. CDR3 length: 15 amino acids. The CDR3 nucleotides are TGTGCCAGCAGCCGGGATCCGCCTCCGGGAAACACCATATATTTT. Protein product: CASSRDPPPGNTIYF.

The chain employs TRBV14 and TRBJ1-3; no definite D call. Trimming removed 0 bases at V and 5 bases at J, with 17 bases between. Germline loops: CDR1 SGHDN, CDR2 FVKESK. The CDR3 covers 17 residues. The CDR3 spells CASSQDSSLGRRNTIYF. The CDR3 DNA sequence: TGTGCCAGCAGCCAAGATAGCAGTTTGGGCCGACGAAACACCATATATTTT.

The rearrangement uses TRBV11-3 and TRBJ2-2; the D gene is possibly TRBD2 (5 bases). The CDR3 consists of 16 residues. CDR1 is SGHNT, CDR2 YENEEA, per germline. V was shortened by 4 bases and J by 0 bases, with 12 bases between the two germline ends. For the CDR3, the DNA is TGTGCCAGCAGCTCACAAGCGGACGCGAACACCGGGGAGCTGTTTTTT. Translating gives CASSSQADANTGELFF.

The V call is TRBV9, the J call TRBJ2-2; 10 bases are a match to TRBD2. Germline V gene sequence: CDR1 SGDLS, CDR2 YYNGEE. The CDR3 has 16 amino acids. J gave up 4 bases and V 3 bases, and 6 bases lay outside the gene matches. CDR3 nucleotide sequence: TGTGCCAGCAGCGCCGGACTAGCGGACCGCACCGGGGAGCTGTTTTTT. Translated: CASSAGLADRTGELFF.

CDR3 bases: TGCAGTGCTAGTTTAGGGGGGAGCACAGATACGCAGTATTTT. Amino acid sequence: CSASLGGSTDTQYF. The chain is built from TRBV20-1 and TRBJ2-3; D may match TRBD1 or TRBD2 (6 bases each). CDR1 and CDR2 (germline): DFQATT, SNEGSKA (reference sequence). Trimming shortened V by 3 bases and J by 0 bases, and 10 bases separated the two germline ends. This CDR3 is built from 14 residues.

This rearrangement joins TRBV10-3 to TRBJ2-1, with a tentative D call TRBD2 (6 bases). The V and J ends lost 0 bases and 0 bases respectively, with 18 bases between them. This CDR3 contains 19 residues. Germline CDR1 is ENHRY and CDR2 is SYGVKD. For the CDR3, the DNA is TGTGCCATCAGTGAGTCCGAGCGGACTACGTCGAGCTCCTACAATGAGCAGTTCTTC. This translates into CAISESERTTSSSYNEQFF.

The chain joins TRBV28 to TRBJ2-5, with D uncertain. Trimming cost V 4 bases and J 2 bases, with 8 bases left between them. Per the germline V gene, CDR1 is MDHEN and CDR2 is SYDVKM. The length of the CDR3 is 13 residues. The CDR3 sequence: CASSWRSQETQYF. CDR3 nucleotides: TGTGCCAGCAGTTGGCGCAGTCAAGAGACCCAGTACTTC.

The rearrangement joins TRBV5-1 to TRBJ1-1, with D possibly being TRBD1 (6 bases). With 2 bases removed from V and 1 base from J, the gap between germline ends came to 12 bases. Germline-derived CDR1 and CDR2 are SGHRS and YFSETQ. The CDR3 has 15 amino acids. The CDR3 spells CASSFLTGANTEAFF. Written as DNA, the CDR3 is TGCGCCAGCAGCTTTCTGACAGGCGCGAACACTGAAGCTTTCTTT.